This T cell receptor (beta chain) was captured in a study of blood T cell repertoires in COVID-19. Libraries were prepared by immunoSEQ multiplex PCR; TCRdb keeps only in-frame clonotypes and omits some of them. The repertoire includes about 250,000 clones, around 91% of them detected once, and 2.1% sits in the top ten. After removal of 3 bases from V and 4 bases from J, the junction contained 6 bases not matched to a gene. The germline V gene has CDR1 LGHDT and CDR2 YNNKEL (reference sequence). The CDR3 loop spans 15 amino acids. In Seattle, patients joined the study during active infection and were tracked longitudinally.

This clonotype originated in a woman aged 55 to 70 with COVID-19, enrolled during active disease. The sequencing input was peripheral blood. The chain couples TRBV3-1 (or the pseudogene TRBV3-2) to TRBJ1-3; 7 positions match TRBD1. CDR3: CASSQGRGGGNTIYF. The DNA for the CDR3 is TGTGCCAGCAGCCAGGGGAGAGGGGGCGGAAACACCATATATTTT.